This T cell receptor beta chain originates from a study of T cell responses to AZD1222 COVID-19 vaccine. Turning to the study itself: Pooled samples include second doses given at about 4 or 12 weeks.

Study outcomes and limitations: Clonal diversity was possibly underestimated; the donors were predominantly white British and more often female. Only a handful of people who got AZD1222 tested seropositive at baseline. Targets within unmutated variant regions were reportedly found for nearly half of spike-specific TCRs.

TCRdb's table, derived via immunoSEQ multiplex PCR, lists solely in-frame clones and lacks some. The profile covers approximately 150,000 clones, with roughly 91% appearing a single time and roughly 1.7% taken by the ten largest. This clone was detected once. Its antigen is not known. This TCR came from an adult in good health. The sample in question was peripheral blood, obtained on day 0 of AZD1222 vaccination.

CDR3 in amino acids: CASSLARTFAGYGYTF. DNA of the CDR3: TGTGCCAGCAGTCTGGCGCGGACCTTCGCGGGCTATGGCTACACCTTC. The rearrangement uses TRBV28 and TRBJ1-2, with no clear D. CDR3 length equals 16 residues. Trimming pared 5 bases from V and 4 bases from J, leaving 20 bases between. CDR1 and CDR2 from the germline V gene are MDHEN and SYDVKM.